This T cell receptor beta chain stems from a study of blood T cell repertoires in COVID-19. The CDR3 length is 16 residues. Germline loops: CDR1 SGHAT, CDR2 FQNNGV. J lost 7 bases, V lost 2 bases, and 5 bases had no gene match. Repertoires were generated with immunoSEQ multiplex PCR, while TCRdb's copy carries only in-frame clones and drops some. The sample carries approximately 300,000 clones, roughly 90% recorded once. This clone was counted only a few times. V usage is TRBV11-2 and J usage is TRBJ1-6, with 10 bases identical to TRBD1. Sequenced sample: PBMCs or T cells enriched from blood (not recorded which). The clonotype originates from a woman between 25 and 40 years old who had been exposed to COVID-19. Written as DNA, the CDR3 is TGTGCCAGCAGCTTACTATCGGGACAGGGGAATTCACCCCTCCACTTT. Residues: CASSLLSGQGNSPLHF.